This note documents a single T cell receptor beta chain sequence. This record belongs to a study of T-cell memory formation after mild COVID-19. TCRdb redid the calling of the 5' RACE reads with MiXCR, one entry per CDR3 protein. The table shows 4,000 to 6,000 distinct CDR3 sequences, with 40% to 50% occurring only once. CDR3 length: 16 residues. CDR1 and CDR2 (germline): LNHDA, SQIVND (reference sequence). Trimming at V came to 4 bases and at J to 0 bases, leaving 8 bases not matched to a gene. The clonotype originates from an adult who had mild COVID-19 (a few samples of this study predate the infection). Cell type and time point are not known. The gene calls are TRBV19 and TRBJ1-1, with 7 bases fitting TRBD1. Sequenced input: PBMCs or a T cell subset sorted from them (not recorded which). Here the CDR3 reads CASSKPPGQLNTEAFF. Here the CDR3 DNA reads TGTGCCAGTAGTAAACCACCGGGACAGTTGAACACTGAAGCTTTCTTT.